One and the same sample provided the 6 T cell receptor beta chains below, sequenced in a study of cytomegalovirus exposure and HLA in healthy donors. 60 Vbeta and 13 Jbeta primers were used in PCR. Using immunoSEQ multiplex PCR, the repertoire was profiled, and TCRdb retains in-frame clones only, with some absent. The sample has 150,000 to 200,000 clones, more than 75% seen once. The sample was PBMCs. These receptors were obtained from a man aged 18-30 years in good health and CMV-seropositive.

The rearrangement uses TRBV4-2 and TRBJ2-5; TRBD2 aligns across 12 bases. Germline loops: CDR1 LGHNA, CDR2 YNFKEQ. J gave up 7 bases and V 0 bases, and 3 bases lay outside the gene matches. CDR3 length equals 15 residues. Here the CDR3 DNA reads TGTGCCAGCAGCCAAGAGATGACTAGCGGGGGGACCCAGTACTTC. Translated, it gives CASSQEMTSGGTQYF.

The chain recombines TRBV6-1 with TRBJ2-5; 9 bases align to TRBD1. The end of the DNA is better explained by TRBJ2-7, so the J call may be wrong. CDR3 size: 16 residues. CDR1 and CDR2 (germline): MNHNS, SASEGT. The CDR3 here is CASSGYSGTGTYEQYF. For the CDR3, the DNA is TGTGCCAGCAGTGGGTACTCCGGGACAGGGACCTACGAGCAGTACTTC.

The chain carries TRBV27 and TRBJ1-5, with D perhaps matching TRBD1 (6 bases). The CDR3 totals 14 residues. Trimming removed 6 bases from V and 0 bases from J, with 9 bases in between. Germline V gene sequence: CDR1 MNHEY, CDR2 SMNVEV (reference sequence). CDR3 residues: CASRLQGSNQPQHF. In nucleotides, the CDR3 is TGTGCCAGCAGACTACAGGGTAGCAATCAGCCCCAGCATTTT.

The CDR3 is CASSQDRGHTYEQYF. Written as DNA, the CDR3 is TGTGCCAGCAGCCAAGATAGGGGGCATACCTACGAGCAGTACTTC. The chain employs TRBV4-2 and TRBJ2-7; 7 nucleotides agree with TRBD1. There are 15 residues in the CDR3. J was trimmed by 2 bases and V by 0 bases; bases with no gene match: 4. Germline loops: CDR1 LGHNA, CDR2 YNFKEQ.

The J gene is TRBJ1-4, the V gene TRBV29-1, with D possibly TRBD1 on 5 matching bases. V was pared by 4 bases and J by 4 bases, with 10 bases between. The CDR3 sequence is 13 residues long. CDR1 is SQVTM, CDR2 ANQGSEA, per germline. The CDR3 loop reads CSVAGQGNEKLFF. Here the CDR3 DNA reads TGCAGCGTTGCGGGTCAGGGTAATGAAAAACTGTTTTTT.

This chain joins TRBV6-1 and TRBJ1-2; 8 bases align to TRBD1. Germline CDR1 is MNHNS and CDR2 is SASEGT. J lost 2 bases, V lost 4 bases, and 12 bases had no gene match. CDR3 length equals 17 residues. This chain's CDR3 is CASSAQFAGGANYGYTF. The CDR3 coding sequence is TGTGCCAGCAGTGCACAATTCGCAGGGGGCGCCAACTATGGCTACACCTTC.